The clone carrying this T cell receptor beta chain has just one count. Its matching antigen is unknown. TCRdb redid the calling of the reads with MiXCR, one entry per CDR3 protein. This table holds about 78,000 distinct CDR3 sequences, 40% found once. The source of the sample is a study of T cell repertoires in cytomegalovirus infection. Study-wide context: The authors used CMV epitopes that were HLA-C-restricted (recently identified) and HLA-B-restricted (well studied).

General study points: Cumulative frequency (of public TCR beta family members) identified carriers of CMV plus the relevant HLA.

This CDR3 is 15 amino acids long. The trim removed 8 bases at V and 4 bases at J, leaving 8 bases unmatched. This chain connects TRBV12-3 or TRBV12-4 to TRBJ2-2; 9 bases match TRBD1. The TCR sequence derives from a human donor in good health (CMV status not recorded). Some clones in this sample may be carry-over from other donors' samples. Sample: CD8+ T cells from cultured PBMCs, taken from culture after CMV antigen stimulation. Here the CDR3 DNA reads TGTGCCAGCTTCAACAGGGGGCCTGGCACCGGGGAGCTGTTTTTT. It specifies CASFNRGPGTGELFF.